This T cell receptor (beta chain) stems from a study of blood T cell repertoires in COVID-19. Background on the study: In each case, the material was cDNA or gDNA derived from T cells, B-cell-depleted T cells, or PBMCs.

In the original workflow: Cell counts per sample came from amplifying reference gene primers. Data came from immunoSEQ multiplex PCR; TCRdb stores just in-frame clones and leaves some out. The V and J calls and clone size are taken from that table; D and trimming were inferred from the DNA. The sample lists 100,000 to 150,000 clones, about 89% occurring once. V was clipped by 2 bases and J by 11 bases, with 16 bases between them. Germline V gene lookup returns CDR1 KGHSH and CDR2 LQKENI. The CDR3 runs 14 residues. Sequencing was done on a sample of peripheral blood. The receptor's source is a man aged 50 to 60 with active or convalescent COVID-19. This chain uses TRBV18 with TRBJ1-5; D may be TRBD1 (5 bases). CDR3 in amino acids: CASSPTDGQRAQHF. CDR3 nucleotides: TGTGCCAGCTCACCAACGGACGGACAACGGGCCCAGCATTTT.